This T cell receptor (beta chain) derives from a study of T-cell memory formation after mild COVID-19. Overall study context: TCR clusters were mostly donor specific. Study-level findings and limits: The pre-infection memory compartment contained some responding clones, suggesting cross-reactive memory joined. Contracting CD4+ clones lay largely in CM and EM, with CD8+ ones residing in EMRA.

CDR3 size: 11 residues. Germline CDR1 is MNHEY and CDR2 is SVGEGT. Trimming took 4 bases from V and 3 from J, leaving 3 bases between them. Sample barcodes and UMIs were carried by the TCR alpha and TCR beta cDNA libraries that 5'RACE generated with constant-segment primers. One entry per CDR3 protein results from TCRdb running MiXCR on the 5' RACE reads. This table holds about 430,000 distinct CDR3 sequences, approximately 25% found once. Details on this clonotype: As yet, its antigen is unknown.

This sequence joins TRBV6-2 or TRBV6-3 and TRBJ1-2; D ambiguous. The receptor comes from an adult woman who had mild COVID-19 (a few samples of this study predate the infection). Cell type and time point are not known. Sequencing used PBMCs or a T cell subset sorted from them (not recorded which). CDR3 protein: CASSWYYGYTF. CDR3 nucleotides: TGTGCCAGCAGTTGGTACTATGGCTACACCTTC.